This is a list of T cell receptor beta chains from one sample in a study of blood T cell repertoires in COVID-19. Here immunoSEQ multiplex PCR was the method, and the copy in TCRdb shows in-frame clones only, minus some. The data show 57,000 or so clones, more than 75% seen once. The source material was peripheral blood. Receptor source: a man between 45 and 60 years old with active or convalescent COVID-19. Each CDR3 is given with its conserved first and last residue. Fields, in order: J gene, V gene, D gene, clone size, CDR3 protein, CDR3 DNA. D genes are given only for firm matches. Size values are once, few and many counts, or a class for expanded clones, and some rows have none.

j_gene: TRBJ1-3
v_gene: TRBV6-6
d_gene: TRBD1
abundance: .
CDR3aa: CASIKGQGFGGNTIYF
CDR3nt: TGTGCCAGCATTAAGGGACAGGGATTTGGTGGAAACACCATATATTTT

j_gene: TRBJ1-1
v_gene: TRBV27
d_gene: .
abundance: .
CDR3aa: CARFADTEAFF
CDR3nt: TGTGCCAGGTTCGCGGACACTGAAGCTTTCTTT

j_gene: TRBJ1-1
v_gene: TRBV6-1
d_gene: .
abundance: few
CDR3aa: CASSERSRATEAFF
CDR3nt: TGTGCCAGCAGTGAGAGGAGCAGGGCCACTGAAGCTTTCTTT

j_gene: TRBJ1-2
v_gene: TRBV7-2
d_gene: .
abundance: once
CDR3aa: CASSPRGGLGWGYTF
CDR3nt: TGTGCCAGCAGTCCTAGAGGAGGACTTGGATGGGGCTACACCTTC

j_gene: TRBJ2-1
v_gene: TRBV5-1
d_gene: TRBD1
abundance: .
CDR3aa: CASSSLTGTGNEQFF
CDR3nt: TGCGCCAGCAGCTCCTTGACAGGGACGGGCAATGAGCAGTTCTTC

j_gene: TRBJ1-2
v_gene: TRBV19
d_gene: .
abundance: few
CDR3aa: CASSGGTYTNYGYTF
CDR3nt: TGTGCCAGTAGCGGGGGGACATACACTAACTATGGCTACACCTTC

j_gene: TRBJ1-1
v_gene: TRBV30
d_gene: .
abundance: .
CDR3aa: CAWGPRDTEAFF
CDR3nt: TGTGCCTGGGGCCCCCGTGACACTGAAGCTTTCTTT

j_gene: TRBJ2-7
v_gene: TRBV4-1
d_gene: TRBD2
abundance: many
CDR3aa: CASSQDRGAYEQYF
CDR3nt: TGCGCCAGCAGCCAAGATCGGGGGGCCTACGAGCAGTACTTC

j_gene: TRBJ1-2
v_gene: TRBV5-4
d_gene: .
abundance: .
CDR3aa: CASSFQRGVYGYTF
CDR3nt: TGTGCCAGCAGCTTTCAGCGGGGGGTCTATGGCTACACCTTC

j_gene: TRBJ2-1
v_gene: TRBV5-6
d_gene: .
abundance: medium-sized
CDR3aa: CASSLVGTGTGEQFF
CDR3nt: TGTGCCAGCAGCTTGGTAGGAACAGGCACGGGTGAGCAGTTCTTC

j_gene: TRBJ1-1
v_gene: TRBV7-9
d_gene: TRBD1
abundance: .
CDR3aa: CASSLGTLTGAPFF
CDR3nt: TGTGCCAGCAGCTTAGGGACCTTGACAGGGGCGCCGTTCTTT

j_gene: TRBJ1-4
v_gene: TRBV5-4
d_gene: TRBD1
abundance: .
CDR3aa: CASSTRQGAGEKLFF
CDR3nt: TGTGCCAGCAGCACCAGACAGGGGGCTGGTGAAAAACTGTTTTTT

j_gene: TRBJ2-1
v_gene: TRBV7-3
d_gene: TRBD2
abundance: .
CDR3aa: CASSSLASGTYNEQFF
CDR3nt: TGTGCCAGCAGCTCCCTGGCTAGCGGGACTTACAATGAGCAGTTCTTC

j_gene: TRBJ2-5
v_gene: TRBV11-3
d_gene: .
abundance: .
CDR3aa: CASSLGRGTQYF
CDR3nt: TGTGCCAGCAGCTTGGGCCGGGGGACCCAGTACTTC